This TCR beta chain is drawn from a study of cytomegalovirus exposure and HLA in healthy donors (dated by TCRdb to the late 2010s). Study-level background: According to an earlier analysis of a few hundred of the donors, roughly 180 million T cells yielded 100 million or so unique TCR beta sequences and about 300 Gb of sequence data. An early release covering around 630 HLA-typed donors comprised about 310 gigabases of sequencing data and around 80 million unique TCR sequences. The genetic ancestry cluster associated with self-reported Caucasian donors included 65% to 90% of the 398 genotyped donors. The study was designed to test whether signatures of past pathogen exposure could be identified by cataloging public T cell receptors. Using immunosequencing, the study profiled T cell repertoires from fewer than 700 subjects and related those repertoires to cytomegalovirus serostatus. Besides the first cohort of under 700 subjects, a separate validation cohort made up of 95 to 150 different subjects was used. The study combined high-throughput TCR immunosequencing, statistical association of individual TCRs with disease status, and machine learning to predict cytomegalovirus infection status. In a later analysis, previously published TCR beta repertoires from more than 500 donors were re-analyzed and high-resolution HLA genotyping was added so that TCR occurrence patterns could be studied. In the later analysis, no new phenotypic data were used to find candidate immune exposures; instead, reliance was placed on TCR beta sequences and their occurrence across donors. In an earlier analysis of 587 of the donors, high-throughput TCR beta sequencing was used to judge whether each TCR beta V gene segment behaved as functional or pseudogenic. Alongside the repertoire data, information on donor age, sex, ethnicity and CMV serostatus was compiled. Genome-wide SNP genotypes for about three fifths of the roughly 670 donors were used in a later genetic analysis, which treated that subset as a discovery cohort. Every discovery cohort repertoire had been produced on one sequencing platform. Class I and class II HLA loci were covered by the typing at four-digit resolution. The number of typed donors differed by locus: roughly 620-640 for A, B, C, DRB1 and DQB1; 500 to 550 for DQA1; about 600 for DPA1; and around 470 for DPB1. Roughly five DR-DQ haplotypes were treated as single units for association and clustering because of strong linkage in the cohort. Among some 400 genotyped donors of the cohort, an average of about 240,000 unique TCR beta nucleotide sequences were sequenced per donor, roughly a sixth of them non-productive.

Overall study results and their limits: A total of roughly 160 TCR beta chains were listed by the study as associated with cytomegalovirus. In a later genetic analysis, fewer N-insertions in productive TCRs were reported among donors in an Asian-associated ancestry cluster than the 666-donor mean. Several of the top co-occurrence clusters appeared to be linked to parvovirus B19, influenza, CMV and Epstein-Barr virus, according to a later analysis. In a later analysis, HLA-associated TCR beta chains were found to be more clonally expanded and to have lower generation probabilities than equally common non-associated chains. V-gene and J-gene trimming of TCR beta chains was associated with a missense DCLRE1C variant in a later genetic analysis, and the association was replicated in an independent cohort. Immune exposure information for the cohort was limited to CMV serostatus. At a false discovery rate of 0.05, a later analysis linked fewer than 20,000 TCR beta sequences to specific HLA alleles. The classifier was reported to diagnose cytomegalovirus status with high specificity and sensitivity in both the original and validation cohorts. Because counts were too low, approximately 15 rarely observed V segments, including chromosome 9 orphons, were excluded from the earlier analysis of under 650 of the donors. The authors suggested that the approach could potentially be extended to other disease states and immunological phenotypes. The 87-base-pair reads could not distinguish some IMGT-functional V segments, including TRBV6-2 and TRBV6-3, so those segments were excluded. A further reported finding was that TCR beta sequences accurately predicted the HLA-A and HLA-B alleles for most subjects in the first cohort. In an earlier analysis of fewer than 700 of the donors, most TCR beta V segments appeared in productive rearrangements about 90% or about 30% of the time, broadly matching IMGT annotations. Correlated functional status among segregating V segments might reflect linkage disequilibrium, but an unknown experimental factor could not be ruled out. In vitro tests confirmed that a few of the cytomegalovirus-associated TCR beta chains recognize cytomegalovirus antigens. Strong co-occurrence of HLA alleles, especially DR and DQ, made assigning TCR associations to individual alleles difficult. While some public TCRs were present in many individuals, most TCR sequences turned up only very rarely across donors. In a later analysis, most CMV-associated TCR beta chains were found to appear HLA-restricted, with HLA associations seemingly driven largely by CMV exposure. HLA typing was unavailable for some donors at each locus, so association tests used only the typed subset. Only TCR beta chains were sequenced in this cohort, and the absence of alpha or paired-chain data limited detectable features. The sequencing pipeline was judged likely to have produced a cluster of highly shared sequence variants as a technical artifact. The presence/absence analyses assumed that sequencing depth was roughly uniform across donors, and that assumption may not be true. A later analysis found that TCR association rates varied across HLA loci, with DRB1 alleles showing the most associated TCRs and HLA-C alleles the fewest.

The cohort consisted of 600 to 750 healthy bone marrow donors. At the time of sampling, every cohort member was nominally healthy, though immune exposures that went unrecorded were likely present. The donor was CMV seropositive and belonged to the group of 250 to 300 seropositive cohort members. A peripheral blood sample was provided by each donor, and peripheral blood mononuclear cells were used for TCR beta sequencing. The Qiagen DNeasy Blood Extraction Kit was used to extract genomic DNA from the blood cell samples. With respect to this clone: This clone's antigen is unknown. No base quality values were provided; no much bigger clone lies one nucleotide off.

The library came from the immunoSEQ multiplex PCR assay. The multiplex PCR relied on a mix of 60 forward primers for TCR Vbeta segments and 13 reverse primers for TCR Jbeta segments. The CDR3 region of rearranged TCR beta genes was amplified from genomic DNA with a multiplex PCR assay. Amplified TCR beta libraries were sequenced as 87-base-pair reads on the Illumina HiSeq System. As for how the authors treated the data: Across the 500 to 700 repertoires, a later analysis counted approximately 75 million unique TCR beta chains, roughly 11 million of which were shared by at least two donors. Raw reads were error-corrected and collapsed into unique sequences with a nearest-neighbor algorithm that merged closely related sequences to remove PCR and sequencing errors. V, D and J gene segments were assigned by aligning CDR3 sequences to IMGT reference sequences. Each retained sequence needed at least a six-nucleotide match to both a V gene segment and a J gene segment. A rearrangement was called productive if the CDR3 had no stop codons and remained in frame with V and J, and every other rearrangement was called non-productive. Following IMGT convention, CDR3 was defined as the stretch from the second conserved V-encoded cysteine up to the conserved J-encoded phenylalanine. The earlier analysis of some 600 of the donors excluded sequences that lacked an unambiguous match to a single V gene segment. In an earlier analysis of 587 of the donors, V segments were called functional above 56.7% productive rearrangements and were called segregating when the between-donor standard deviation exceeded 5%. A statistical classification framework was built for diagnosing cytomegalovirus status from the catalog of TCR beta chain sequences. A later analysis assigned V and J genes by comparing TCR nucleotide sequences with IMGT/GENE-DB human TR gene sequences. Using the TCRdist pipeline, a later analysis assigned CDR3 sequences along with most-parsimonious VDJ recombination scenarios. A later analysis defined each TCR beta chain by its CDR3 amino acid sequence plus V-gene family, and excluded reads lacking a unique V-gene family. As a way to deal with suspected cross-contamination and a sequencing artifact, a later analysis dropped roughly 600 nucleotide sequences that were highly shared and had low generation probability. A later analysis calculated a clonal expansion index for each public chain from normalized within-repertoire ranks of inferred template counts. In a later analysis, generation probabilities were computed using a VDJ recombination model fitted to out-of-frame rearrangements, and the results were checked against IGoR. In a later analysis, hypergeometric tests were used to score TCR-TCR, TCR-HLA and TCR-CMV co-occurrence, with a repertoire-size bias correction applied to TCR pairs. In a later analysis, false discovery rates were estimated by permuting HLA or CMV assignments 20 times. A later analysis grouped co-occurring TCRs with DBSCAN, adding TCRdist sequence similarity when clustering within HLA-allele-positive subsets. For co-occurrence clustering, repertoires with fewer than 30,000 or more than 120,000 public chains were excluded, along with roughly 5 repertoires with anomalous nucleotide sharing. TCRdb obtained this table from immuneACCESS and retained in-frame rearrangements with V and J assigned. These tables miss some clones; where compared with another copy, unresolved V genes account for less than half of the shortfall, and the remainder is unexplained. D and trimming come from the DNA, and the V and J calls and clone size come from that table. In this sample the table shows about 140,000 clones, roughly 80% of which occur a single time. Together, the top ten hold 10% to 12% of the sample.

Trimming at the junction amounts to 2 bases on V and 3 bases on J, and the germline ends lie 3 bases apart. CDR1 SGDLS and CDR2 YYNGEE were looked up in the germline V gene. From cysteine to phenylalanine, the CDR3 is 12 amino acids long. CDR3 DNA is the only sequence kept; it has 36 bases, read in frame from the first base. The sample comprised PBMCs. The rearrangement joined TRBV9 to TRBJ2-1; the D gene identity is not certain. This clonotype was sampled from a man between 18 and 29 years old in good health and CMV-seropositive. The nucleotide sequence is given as TGTGCCAGCAGCGTCAACTACAATGAGCAGTTCTTC. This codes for CASSVNYNEQFF.